This T cell receptor beta chain was sequenced during a study of T cells after yellow fever vaccination. Researchers made TCR cDNA using 5'RACE template switching, and this step added a universal primer site and UMIs. TCRdb re-called the 5' RACE reads with MiXCR, one entry per CDR3 protein. The table shows about 220,000 distinct CDR3 sequences, with under 3.5% occurring only once. This clonotype was counted a few times. The CDR3 is made up of 12 amino acids. V was trimmed by 6 bases and J by 11 bases, leaving 19 bases between them. Germline CDR1 is DFQATT and CDR2 is SNEGSKA (reference sequence). Sequences were derived from CD4+ T cells sorted from PBMCs, sampled 10 days after the yellow fever booster vaccination. This TCR was recovered from a man aged 18-30 years who received the YFV17D yellow fever vaccine. This chain connects TRBV20-1 to TRBJ1-1; D uncertain. As DNA, the CDR3 is TGCAGTGCGAAGAACCCCACAGTCAGGGCTTTCTTT. Its protein product is CSAKNPTVRAFF.